This T cell receptor (beta chain) was obtained from a study of CD8 T cells in ankylosing spondylitis. Per the germline V gene, CDR1 is SGDLS and CDR2 is YYNGEE. This CDR3 region has 17 residues. Unmatched junction bases numbered 13, after V lost 4 bases and J lost 2 bases. For TCR beta, libraries came from quantitative 5'-RACE with molecular barcodes. TCRdb fed the 5' RACE reads into MiXCR, producing one record per CDR3 protein. The repertoire includes tens of thousands of distinct CDR3 sequences, 2.5% to 3% of them detected once, and about 7.8% sits in the top ten. This clonotype was recorded many times. What it binds is not known. Study findings and constraints: A TCR beta motif of several highly homologous variants seemed to mark ankylosing spondylitis blood. Disease-associated clones were reportedly significantly overrepresented in matched ankylosing spondylitis synovial fluid. With a CD8+ phenotype, disease-linked clones were relatively rare in peripheral blood.

The source material was blood, either unsorted or a sorted T cell fraction (not recorded which). The origin of this receptor is a female donor with ankylosing spondylitis or in good health (not recorded which). The V gene is TRBV9, the J gene TRBJ2-7; TRBD2 matches at 9 bases. The CDR3 bases are TGTGCCAGCAGCCCTACCTTCGGCGGGAGGGCCACCTACGAGCAGTACTTC. Translated: CASSPTFGGRATYEQYF.